This is a list of T cell receptor beta chains from one sample in a study of CD8 T cells in ankylosing spondylitis. TCRdb reanalysed the 5' RACE reads using MiXCR and keeps one entry per CDR3 protein. Of a few hundred thousand distinct CDR3 sequences listed, about a fifth were seen once; the top ten hold approximately 16%. The sample taken for sequencing was blood, either unsorted or a sorted T cell fraction (not recorded which). These receptors were taken from a male donor with ankylosing spondylitis. The CDR3 runs from the conserved cysteine through the conserved F or W. The order of the fields is V gene, D gene, clone size, J gene, CDR3 protein, CDR3 DNA. A D gene is named only where the DNA matches it firmly. Clone size appears in some rows only: once, few, many, or a class for an expanded clone.

v_call: TRBV20-1
d_call: -
clone_size: few
j_call: TRBJ2-3
cdr3_aa: CSASQASSTSTDTQYF
cdr3_nt: TGCAGTGCTAGTCAGGCTAGCTCCACCAGCACAGATACGCAGTATTTT

v_call: TRBV6-2/TRBV6-3
d_call: -
clone_size: few
j_call: TRBJ2-3
cdr3_aa: CASRAEGLPSPQYF
cdr3_nt: TGTGCCAGCAGAGCGGAGGGACTCCCGAGTCCGCAGTATTTT

v_call: TRBV24-1
d_call: -
clone_size: few
j_call: TRBJ2-1
cdr3_aa: CATGGPSYNEQFF
cdr3_nt: TGTGCCACCGGGGGACCGTCCTACAATGAGCAGTTCTTC

v_call: TRBV4-3
d_call: TRBD2
clone_size: -
j_call: TRBJ2-7
cdr3_aa: CASSQETASGRAAQYF
cdr3_nt: TGCGCCAGCAGCCAAGAAACCGCTAGCGGGAGGGCTGCGCAGTACTTC

v_call: TRBV14
d_call: TRBD1
clone_size: -
j_call: TRBJ2-3
cdr3_aa: CASKGQASSDTQYF
cdr3_nt: TGTGCCAGCAAAGGACAGGCCTCGTCAGATACGCAGTATTTT

v_call: TRBV18
d_call: -
clone_size: -
j_call: TRBJ2-1
cdr3_aa: CASSPALAAANEQFF
cdr3_nt: TGTGCCAGCTCACCAGCCCTAGCCGCCGCCAATGAGCAGTTCTTC

v_call: TRBV9
d_call: -
clone_size: few
j_call: TRBJ2-1
cdr3_aa: CASSVDRANEQFF
cdr3_nt: TGTGCCAGCAGCGTAGACAGGGCGAATGAGCAGTTCTTC

v_call: TRBV4-3
d_call: TRBD1
clone_size: many
j_call: TRBJ1-1
cdr3_aa: CASSLSAGGRDTEAFF
cdr3_nt: TGCGCCAGCAGCCTATCGGCAGGGGGCAGGGACACTGAAGCTTTCTTT

v_call: TRBV28
d_call: TRBD2
clone_size: -
j_call: TRBJ2-1
cdr3_aa: CASSRLAGTNEQFF
cdr3_nt: TGTGCCAGCAGCAGACTAGCGGGAACCAATGAGCAGTTCTTC

v_call: TRBV28
d_call: TRBD1
clone_size: -
j_call: TRBJ1-5
cdr3_aa: CASTERGQLHQPQHF
cdr3_nt: TGTGCCAGCACCGAAAGGGGACAGTTGCATCAGCCCCAGCATTTT

v_call: TRBV9
d_call: -
clone_size: -
j_call: TRBJ1-1
cdr3_aa: CASTVGERGHTEAFF
cdr3_nt: TGTGCCAGCACCGTGGGAGAAAGGGGCCACACTGAAGCTTTCTTT

v_call: TRBV6-6
d_call: -
clone_size: -
j_call: TRBJ2-7
cdr3_aa: CASCGQGIEEQYF
cdr3_nt: TGTGCCAGCTGTGGGCAGGGGATAGAAGAGCAGTACTTC

v_call: TRBV20-1
d_call: -
clone_size: few
j_call: TRBJ2-1
cdr3_aa: CSARPSLNEQFF
cdr3_nt: TGCAGTGCTAGACCCAGCCTCAATGAGCAGTTCTTC